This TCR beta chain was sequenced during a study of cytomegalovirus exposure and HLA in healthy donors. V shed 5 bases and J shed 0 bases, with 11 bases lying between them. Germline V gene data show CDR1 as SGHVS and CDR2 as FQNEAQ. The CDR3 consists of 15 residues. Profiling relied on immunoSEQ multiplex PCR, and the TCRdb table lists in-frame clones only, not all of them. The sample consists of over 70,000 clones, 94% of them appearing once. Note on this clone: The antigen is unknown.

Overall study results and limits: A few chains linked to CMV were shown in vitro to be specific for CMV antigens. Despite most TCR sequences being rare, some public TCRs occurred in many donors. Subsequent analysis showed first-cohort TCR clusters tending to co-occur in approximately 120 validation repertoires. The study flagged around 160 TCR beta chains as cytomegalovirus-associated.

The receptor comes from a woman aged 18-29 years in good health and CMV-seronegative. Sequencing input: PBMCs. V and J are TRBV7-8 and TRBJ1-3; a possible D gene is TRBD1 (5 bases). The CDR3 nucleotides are TGTGCCAGCAGCCCAGGGAGGGGCTCTGGAAACACCATATATTTT. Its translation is CASSPGRGSGNTIYF.